Below, 32 T cell receptor beta chains from the same sample are listed, as sequenced in a study of regulatory T cells in long-lasting Graves disease. Through Arm-PCR of CDR3 regions and iRepertoire HTBI primers, TCR beta libraries were built. TCRdb ran MiXCR on the multiplex PCR reads and lists one entry per CDR3 protein. Counted here are a few hundred thousand distinct CDR3 sequences, 23% occurring once; the ten biggest clones make up approximately 28%. Specified time point: persistent/refractory GD, antithyroid drugs over 5 years with positive TRAb. Researchers made the TCR library from RNA that was extracted from PBMCs. Sample: peripheral blood mononuclear cells (PBMCs), taken when the disease was refractory, from a patient treated with antithyroid drugs. These receptors were taken from a female donor with Graves disease.

The chain carries TRBV7-2 and TRBJ2-4, with D perhaps TRBD1 or TRBD2 (6 bases each). The ends were cut back, 5 bases at V and 1 base at J, with 21 bases in the middle. Germline V lookup: CDR1 SGHTA, CDR2 FQGNSA. The CDR3 spans 18 residues. The CDR3 DNA follows: TGTGCCAGCAGCGGGGGGCCGGGAGAGGCGGGGGCCAAAAACATTCAGTACTTC. Translated, it gives CASSGGPGEAGAKNIQYF.

This clonotype has more than one count but fewer than ten. V and J are TRBV20-1 and TRBJ2-7; TRBD2 matches 8 bases. Germline V gives CDR1 DFQATT, CDR2 SNEGSKA (reference sequence). This CDR3 is built from 15 residues. V dropped 1 base and J dropped 3; count of bases not matched to a gene: 8. This CDR3 is CSARAGLAGNYEQYF. The CDR3 coding sequence is TGCAGTGCTAGAGCTGGGCTAGCGGGCAACTACGAGCAGTACTTC.

This clonotype was counted a few times. The chain combines TRBV5-1 with TRBJ1-1; maybe TRBD1 (6 bases). Germline loops: CDR1 SGHRS, CDR2 YFSETQ. V was shortened by 2 bases and J by 1 base, with 15 bases between the two germline ends. CDR3 size: 16 residues. CDR3 bases: TGCGCCAGCAGCTTCCCTGCGGGGGGCACGAACACTGAAGCTTTCTTT. Residues: CASSFPAGGTNTEAFF.

This clonotype was counted a few times. The chain is built from TRBV5-1 and TRBJ2-7, with D perhaps being TRBD1 or TRBD2 (6 bases each). Germline-derived CDR1 and CDR2 are SGHRS and YFSETQ. The CDR3 consists of 16 residues. V lost 1 base and J 6 bases, leaving 20 bases between the germline ends. The CDR3 coding sequence is TGCGCCAGCAGCTTGACTTGGGGGGCAGGGGACTTCGAGCAGTACTTC. Translating it yields CASSLTWGAGDFEQYF.

There are many counts of this clonotype. This rearrangement joins TRBV24-1 to TRBJ2-1; D gene ambiguous. CDR3 length: 15 residues. Germline values: CDR1 KGHDR, CDR2 SFDVKD. V was trimmed by 0 bases and J by 8 bases, leaving 13 bases between them. The CDR3 region has the DNA TGTGCCACCAGTGATTTGGGCGTTCAGGCGGATGAGCAGTTCTTC. Its translation is CATSDLGVQADEQFF.

The gene calls are TRBV7-2 and TRBJ2-3; 7 bases are shared with TRBD2. CDR1 and CDR2 from the germline V gene are SGHTA and FQGNSA. Germline trimming cut 5 bases from V and 6 bases from J; bases unmatched to any gene: 8. CDR3 length equals 14 residues. CDR3 residues: CASSQGGSVDTQYF. In DNA, the CDR3 is TGTGCCAGCAGCCAAGGCGGGAGCGTGGATACGCAGTATTTT.

The V and J genes are TRBV7-3 and TRBJ1-1; D unresolved. The CDR3 runs to 16 residues. Looked up from germline, CDR1 is SGHTA and CDR2 is FQGTGA. V lost 5 bases, J lost 6 bases, and 22 bases lay in between. CDR3 region: CASSQLVRDPGPEAFF. CDR3 coding DNA: TGTGCCAGCAGCCAACTGGTACGAGACCCGGGCCCTGAAGCTTTCTTT.

The V gene is TRBV5-5, the J gene TRBJ2-2; tentative D call: TRBD2 (7 bases). The CDR3 runs to 15 residues. Trimming cost V 4 bases and J 3 bases, with 13 bases left between them. Per germline, CDR1 SGHKS and CDR2 YYEKEE (reference sequence). The CDR3, as DNA: TGTGCCAGCAGCAGGGGGGGAATTGACACCGGGGAGCTGTTTTTT. This translates into CASSRGGIDTGELFF.

This clonotype appeared a few times. The rearrangement joins TRBV5-1 to TRBJ2-7; 7 bases fit TRBD2. Germline V gene sequence: CDR1 SGHRS, CDR2 YFSETQ. Trimming cost V 4 bases and J 2 bases; bases outside gene matches: 3. The CDR3 spans 13 residues. CDR3 coding DNA: TGCGCCAGCAGCGAGGGACTAACCTACGAGCAGTACTTC. As protein: CASSEGLTYEQYF.

This clonotype has more than one count but fewer than ten. The V gene is TRBV24-1, the J gene TRBJ2-5; D is possibly TRBD2 (5 bases). Germline V CDR1 and CDR2: KGHDR, SFDVKD. V lost 3 bases and J 3 bases, leaving 10 bases between the germline ends. The CDR3 contains 14 residues. The CDR3 DNA reads TGTGCCACCAGTGATCGGGAAACCGAAGAGACCCAGTACTTC. Translation: CATSDRETEETQYF.

This clonotype appeared a few times. V gene TRBV20-1 combines with J gene TRBJ1-2; D is unclear. The germline V gene encodes CDR1 DFQATT and CDR2 SNEGSKA (reference sequence). The CDR3 length is 13 residues. With 4 bases removed from V and 3 bases from J, the gap between germline ends came to 12 bases. The CDR3 sequence: CSAMAADYYGYTF. The DNA for the CDR3 is TGCAGTGCTATGGCGGCCGATTACTATGGCTACACCTTC.

This clonotype was detected many times. At one end, the junction sequence differs from germline, possibly due to a read error. The chain uses TRBV19 and TRBJ2-2; TRBD1 aligns across 9 bases. Germline V lookup: CDR1 LNHDA, CDR2 SQIVND (reference sequence). CDR3 length: 16 residues. For the CDR3, the DNA is TGTGCCAGCAGTACCCGGACAGGGGTGGACACCGGGGAGCTGTTTTTT. The encoded protein is CASSTRTGVDTGELFF. The full variable domain, rest sourced from reference TRBV19 and TRBJ2-2, is DGGITQSPKYLFRKEGQNVTLSCEQNLNHDAMYWYRQDPGQGLRLIYYSQIVNDFQKGDIAEGYSVSREKKESFPLTVTSAQKNPTAFYLCASSTRTGVDTGELFFGEGSRLTVL.

V is TRBV6-1 and J is TRBJ1-1; the D gene is possibly TRBD1 (5 bases). Germline loops: CDR1 MNHNS, CDR2 SASEGT. V lost 4 bases and J 4 bases, leaving 13 bases between the germline ends. The CDR3 is made up of 14 amino acids. The CDR3 DNA follows: TGTGCCAGCAGTGTGGGGCGAAGTGGCACTGAAGCTTTCTTT. Its translation is CASSVGRSGTEAFF.

The CDR3 DNA is TGTGCCAGCAGTAAGGGCAGGTTGACCTCCTACGAGCAGTACTTC. Translating it yields CASSKGRLTSYEQYF. The chain combines TRBV2 with TRBJ2-7; D unclear. This CDR3 is 15 amino acids long. Trimming pared 5 bases from V and 0 bases from J, leaving 14 bases between. CDR1 and CDR2 from the germline V gene are SNHLY and FYNNEI.

The table lists this clonotype with a few counts. The rearrangement joins TRBV7-3 to TRBJ2-5; possible D gene TRBD1, 5 bases. Germline V gene lookup returns CDR1 SGHTA and CDR2 FQGTGA. The CDR3 is made up of 17 amino acids. Trimming stripped 5 bases from V and 5 bases from J, with 24 bases between. CDR3 sequence reads: CASSPFPGQGIRETQYF. The DNA of the CDR3 is TGTGCCAGCAGCCCATTTCCAGGGCAGGGAATCCGTGAGACCCAGTACTTC.

This clonotype was seen ten or more times. This sequence joins TRBV28 and TRBJ1-2; D is unclear. V was cut by 6 bases and J by 2 bases, with 4 bases left in between. The CDR3 extends over 11 amino acids. Germline CDR1 reads MDHEN; CDR2 reads SYDVKM. CDR3 amino acids: CASRQNYGYTF. CDR3 in DNA: TGTGCCAGCAGGCAAAACTATGGCTACACCTTC.

The V and J genes are TRBV6-5 and TRBJ1-6; 8 nucleotides align to TRBD1. The germline V gene encodes CDR1 MNHEY and CDR2 SVGAGI. The length of the CDR3 is 16 residues. Trimming took 3 bases from V and 8 from J; bases not matched to a gene: 9. CDR3 DNA: TGTGCCAGCAGTTATGGACAGGGATTAGGAGATTCACCCCTCCACTTT. Translating it yields CASSYGQGLGDSPLHF.

This clonotype was counted at least ten times. The chain uses TRBV5-1 and TRBJ2-7; the D gene is possibly TRBD1 (5 bases). CDR3 length equals 15 residues. V dropped 3 bases and J dropped 2 bases, with 15 bases sitting between them. Per the germline V gene, CDR1 is SGHRS and CDR2 is YFSETQ. The CDR3 DNA reads as TGCGCCAGCAGCTCATCACAGGTCGGTACCTACGAGCAGTACTTC. Protein product: CASSSSQVGTYEQYF.

This clonotype showed up just a few times. The chain recombines TRBV15 with TRBJ2-2; no reliable D call. Germline lookup yields CDR1 LNHNV and CDR2 YYDKDF (reference sequence). CDR3 size: 16 residues. Trimming took off 0 bases at V and 5 bases at J, with 13 bases between the two ends. The CDR3 DNA is TGTGCCACCAGCAGAGATCGAGGACCATTTACCGGGGAGCTGTTTTTT. As protein: CATSRDRGPFTGELFF.

This clonotype has a count of ten or more. This chain connects TRBV20-1 to TRBJ2-5; D is undetermined. CDR1 is DFQATT and CDR2 is SNEGSKA in the germline V gene (reference sequence). V lost 0 bases, J lost 5 bases, and 7 bases lay in between. The CDR3 consists of 12 residues. Written as DNA, the CDR3 is TGCAGTGCTAGAGATCTGGGTGAGACCCAGTACTTC. Translation gives CSARDLGETQYF.

This clonotype was found a few times. The chain combines TRBV13 with TRBJ2-7, with 7 nucleotides matching TRBD1. The germline V gene has CDR1 PRHDT and CDR2 FYEKMQ (reference sequence). V gave up 5 bases and J gave up 5 bases; unmatched junction bases: 6. The CDR3 consists of 13 residues. CDR3 loop: CASSDRDRDEQYF. CDR3 coding DNA: TGTGCCAGCAGCGACAGGGATCGGGACGAGCAGTACTTC.

The chain has TRBV3-1 and TRBJ2-5; D may be TRBD2 (6 bases). This CDR3 is 13 amino acids long. V lost 3 bases, J lost 4 bases, and 9 bases lay in between. Germline CDR1 reads LGHDT; CDR2 reads YNNKEL (reference sequence). The CDR3 here is CASSHLGRETQYF. The CDR3 bases are TGTGCCAGCAGCCACCTCGGGAGAGAGACCCAGTACTTC.

A single count supports this clonotype. This may arise from a read error, as a much more abundant clone is one base away. The rearrangement links TRBV12-3 or TRBV12-4 to TRBJ1-6; 9 bases are shared with TRBD1. The CDR3 length is 15 residues. Here the CDR3 DNA reads TGTGCCGGCAGCCGGACAGGGGAAGGTCGTTCACCCCTCCACTTT. It translates to CAGSRTGEGRSPLHF.

The sample holds a few counts of this clonotype. The chain joins TRBV2 to TRBJ2-5, with TRBD1 identical over 7 bases. Germline V gives CDR1 SNHLY, CDR2 FYNNEI. Trimming at V came to 7 bases and at J to 5 bases, leaving 7 bases not matched to a gene. The CDR3 contains 13 residues. The CDR3, as DNA: TGTGCCAGCACTTTACAGGGGTGGGAGACCCAGTACTTC. It codes for CASTLQGWETQYF.

This clonotype has a count of ten or more. The chain uses TRBV25-1 and TRBJ1-6; possible D gene TRBD1, 5 bases. Germline lookup yields CDR1 MGHDK and CDR2 SYGVNS. V was clipped by 6 bases and J by 3 bases, with 9 bases between them. The CDR3 is 14 amino acids. CDR3 loop: CASREGNYNSPLHF. CDR3 in DNA: TGTGCCAGCAGGGAGGGGAACTATAATTCACCCCTCCACTTT.

With regard to this clonotype: A much larger clone sits a single nucleotide away, making a read error possible. V usage is TRBV7-2 and J usage is TRBJ1-4; 7 bases match TRBD1. Germline V gene data show CDR1 as SGHTA and CDR2 as FQGNSA. This CDR3 comprises 14 residues. The CDR3 bases are TGTGCCGGCAGCTTTTTAGGGGGCTATGAAAAACTGTTTTTT. Translation gives CAGSFLGGYEKLFF.

This clonotype was detected ten times or more. This sequence joins TRBV30 and TRBJ2-7; 8 bases line up with TRBD1. CDR3 length equals 13 residues. Trimming removed 7 bases from V and 4 bases from J; junction bases left unmatched: 9. Germline V gene sequence: CDR1 GTSNPN, CDR2 SVGIG (reference sequence). The CDR3 nucleotides read TGTGCCTACGACAGGGGACGGAGTTACGAGCAGTACTTC. As protein: CAYDRGRSYEQYF.

Note on this clonotype: A much bigger clone sits one base away, suggesting this may be a read error. The chain recombines TRBV15 with TRBJ2-7; D remains unclear. Trimming took off 1 base at V and 4 bases at J, with 8 bases between the two ends. The length of the CDR3 is 13 residues. Germline V gene data show CDR1 as LNHNV and CDR2 as YYDKDF (reference sequence). For the CDR3, the DNA is TGTGCCACCAGCAGAGGTGGGCGGTACGAGCAGTACTTC. Translated: CATSRGGRYEQYF.

V usage is TRBV18 and J usage is TRBJ2-5, with D uncertain. V was shortened by 3 bases and J by 4 bases, with 9 bases between the two germline ends. Germline CDR1 reads KGHSH; CDR2 reads LQKENI. This CDR3 is built from 13 residues. CDR3 in amino acids: CASSPPPGETQYF. The CDR3 DNA sequence: TGTGCCAGCTCACCCCCCCCGGGAGAGACCCAGTACTTC.

Many counts were recorded for this clonotype. The gene calls are TRBV7-8 and TRBJ1-4; TRBD1 agrees at 7 bases. Germline CDR1 reads SGHVS; CDR2 reads FQNEAQ. V lost 5 bases to trimming and J lost 0 bases; unmatched junction nucleotides: 6. The CDR3 has 16 residues. DNA for the CDR3: TGTGCCAGCAGCCATCGACAGGGAGCAACTAATGAAAAACTGTTTTTT. This translates into CASSHRQGATNEKLFF.

In this sample, this clonotype turned up a few times. V is TRBV7-2 and J is TRBJ2-7; 9 nucleotides agree with TRBD2. Germline CDR1 is SGHTA and CDR2 is FQGNSA. With V trimmed by 1 base and J by 6 bases, 10 bases remained unmatched. CDR3 length: 16 amino acids. The CDR3: CASSLGEGTSYPEQYF. In DNA form, the CDR3 reads TGTGCCAGCAGCTTAGGGGAGGGGACTAGCTACCCCGAGCAGTACTTC.

About this clonotype: This sequence may be a read error, since a much larger clone differs from it by one base. The V gene is TRBV2, the J gene TRBJ1-2; D is ambiguous. CDR1 and CDR2 from the germline V gene are SNHLY and FYNNEI. This CDR3 has 15 residues. Trimming removed 6 bases at V and 4 bases at J, with 18 bases between. As DNA, the CDR3 is TGTGCCAGCAGAGATCTCCCCGGACCGGGCTATGGCTACACCTTC. Translating gives CASRDLPGPGYGYTF.